This T cell receptor (beta chain) was recovered during a study of blood T cells in healthy people across ages. Whole-study results and caveats: Per million T cells, TCR beta diversity dropped roughly linearly as age increased. Long-lived donors carried more naive CD4+ cells and greater diversity than aged donors.

The second PCR ran roughly 7 to 12 cycles with a sample-barcoded 5' primer and J-beta primers. A template-switch adaptor containing 12 random nucleotides labeled each cDNA molecule. From the 5' RACE reads, TCRdb called clonotypes with MiXCR, one entry per CDR3 protein. The sample lists fewer than 700,000 distinct CDR3 sequences; about 45% were seen once. This clonotype has only a few counts. Its specificity is not known. CDR1 DFQATT and CDR2 SNEGSKA come from the germline V gene (reference sequence). The CDR3 loop spans 14 amino acids. The germline V and J ends were trimmed by 3 bases and 3 bases, with 12 bases remaining between them.

The V gene is TRBV20-1, the J gene TRBJ2-1; D remains unclear. Specimen: blood. The receptor was derived from a man aged 80 or over in good health. The CDR3 reads CSARRGPDYNEQFF. The CDR3 DNA reads as TGCAGTGCTAGGCGCGGCCCCGACTACAATGAGCAGTTCTTC.